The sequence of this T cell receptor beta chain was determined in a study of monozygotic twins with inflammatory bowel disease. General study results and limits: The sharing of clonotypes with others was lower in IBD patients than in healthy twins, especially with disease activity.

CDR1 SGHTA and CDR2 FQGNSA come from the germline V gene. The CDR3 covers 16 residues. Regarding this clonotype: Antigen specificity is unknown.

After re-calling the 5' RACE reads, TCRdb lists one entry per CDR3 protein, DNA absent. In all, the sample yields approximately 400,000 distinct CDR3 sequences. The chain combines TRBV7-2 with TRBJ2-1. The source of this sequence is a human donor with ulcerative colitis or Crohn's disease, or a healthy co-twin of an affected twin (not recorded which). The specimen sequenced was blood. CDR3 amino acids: CASSFSDGSSYNEQFF.